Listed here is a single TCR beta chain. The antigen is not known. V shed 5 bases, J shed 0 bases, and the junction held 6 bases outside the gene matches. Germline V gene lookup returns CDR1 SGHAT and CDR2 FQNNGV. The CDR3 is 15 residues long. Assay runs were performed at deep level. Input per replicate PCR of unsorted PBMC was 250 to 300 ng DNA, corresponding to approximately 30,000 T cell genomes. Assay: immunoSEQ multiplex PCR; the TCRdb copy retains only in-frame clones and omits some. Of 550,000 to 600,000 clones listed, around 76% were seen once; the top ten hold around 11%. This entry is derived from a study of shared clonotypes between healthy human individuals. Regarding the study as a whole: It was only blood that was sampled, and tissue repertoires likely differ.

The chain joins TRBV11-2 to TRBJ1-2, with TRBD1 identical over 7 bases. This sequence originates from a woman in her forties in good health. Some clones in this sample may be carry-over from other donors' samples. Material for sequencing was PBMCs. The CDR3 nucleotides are TGTGCCAGCAGCACCAACAGGGGATCTAACTATGGCTACACCTTC. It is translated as CASSTNRGSNYGYTF.